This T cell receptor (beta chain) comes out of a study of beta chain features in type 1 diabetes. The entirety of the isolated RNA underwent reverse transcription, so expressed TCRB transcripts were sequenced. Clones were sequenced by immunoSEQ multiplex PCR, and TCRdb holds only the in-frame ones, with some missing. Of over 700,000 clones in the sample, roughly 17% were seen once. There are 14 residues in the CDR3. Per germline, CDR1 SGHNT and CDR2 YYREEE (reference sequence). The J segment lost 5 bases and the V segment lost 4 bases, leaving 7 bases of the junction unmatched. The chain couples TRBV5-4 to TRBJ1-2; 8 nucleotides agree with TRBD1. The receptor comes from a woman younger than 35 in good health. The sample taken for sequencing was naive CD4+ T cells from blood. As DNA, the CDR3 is TGTGCCAGCAGCCTGAAGGACAGGGAATATGGCTACACCTTC. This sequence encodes CASSLKDREYGYTF.